This T cell receptor beta chain was documented in a study of spatial heterogeneity in lung cancer. Study conclusions and caveats: Ubiquitous, expanded tumor-derived TCRs were more frequently observed in blood at resection than at follow-up.

In the library, each TCR cDNA molecule bore its own unique molecular identifier. In TCRdb, the 5' RACE reads were re-called with MiXCR into one record per CDR3 protein. The sample includes about 16,000 distinct CDR3 sequences, 6.5% to 8.5% of them seen just once. To note about this clonotype: The antigen is unknown.

Sample time point: sample taken at primary tumor resection. Tumor, nontumor lung or frozen PBMC supplied whole RNA, sequenced without sorting. Patients with untreated early-stage non-small cell lung cancer, numbering around 71, were the donors. The CDR3 loop spans 15 amino acids. The germline V gene has CDR1 DFQATT and CDR2 SNEGSKA (reference sequence). Trimming cost V 1 base and J 2 bases, with 14 bases left between them. The sequence was obtained from a female donor with early-stage non-small cell lung cancer. J is TRBJ1-2 and V is TRBV20-1; weak D call: TRBD1 (5 bases). The sequenced sample was PBMCs, obtained at surgery. The CDR3, as DNA: TGCAGTGCTAGAGTAGGGCAGGGAATGAACTATGGCTACACCTTC. Protein sequence: CSARVGQGMNYGYTF.